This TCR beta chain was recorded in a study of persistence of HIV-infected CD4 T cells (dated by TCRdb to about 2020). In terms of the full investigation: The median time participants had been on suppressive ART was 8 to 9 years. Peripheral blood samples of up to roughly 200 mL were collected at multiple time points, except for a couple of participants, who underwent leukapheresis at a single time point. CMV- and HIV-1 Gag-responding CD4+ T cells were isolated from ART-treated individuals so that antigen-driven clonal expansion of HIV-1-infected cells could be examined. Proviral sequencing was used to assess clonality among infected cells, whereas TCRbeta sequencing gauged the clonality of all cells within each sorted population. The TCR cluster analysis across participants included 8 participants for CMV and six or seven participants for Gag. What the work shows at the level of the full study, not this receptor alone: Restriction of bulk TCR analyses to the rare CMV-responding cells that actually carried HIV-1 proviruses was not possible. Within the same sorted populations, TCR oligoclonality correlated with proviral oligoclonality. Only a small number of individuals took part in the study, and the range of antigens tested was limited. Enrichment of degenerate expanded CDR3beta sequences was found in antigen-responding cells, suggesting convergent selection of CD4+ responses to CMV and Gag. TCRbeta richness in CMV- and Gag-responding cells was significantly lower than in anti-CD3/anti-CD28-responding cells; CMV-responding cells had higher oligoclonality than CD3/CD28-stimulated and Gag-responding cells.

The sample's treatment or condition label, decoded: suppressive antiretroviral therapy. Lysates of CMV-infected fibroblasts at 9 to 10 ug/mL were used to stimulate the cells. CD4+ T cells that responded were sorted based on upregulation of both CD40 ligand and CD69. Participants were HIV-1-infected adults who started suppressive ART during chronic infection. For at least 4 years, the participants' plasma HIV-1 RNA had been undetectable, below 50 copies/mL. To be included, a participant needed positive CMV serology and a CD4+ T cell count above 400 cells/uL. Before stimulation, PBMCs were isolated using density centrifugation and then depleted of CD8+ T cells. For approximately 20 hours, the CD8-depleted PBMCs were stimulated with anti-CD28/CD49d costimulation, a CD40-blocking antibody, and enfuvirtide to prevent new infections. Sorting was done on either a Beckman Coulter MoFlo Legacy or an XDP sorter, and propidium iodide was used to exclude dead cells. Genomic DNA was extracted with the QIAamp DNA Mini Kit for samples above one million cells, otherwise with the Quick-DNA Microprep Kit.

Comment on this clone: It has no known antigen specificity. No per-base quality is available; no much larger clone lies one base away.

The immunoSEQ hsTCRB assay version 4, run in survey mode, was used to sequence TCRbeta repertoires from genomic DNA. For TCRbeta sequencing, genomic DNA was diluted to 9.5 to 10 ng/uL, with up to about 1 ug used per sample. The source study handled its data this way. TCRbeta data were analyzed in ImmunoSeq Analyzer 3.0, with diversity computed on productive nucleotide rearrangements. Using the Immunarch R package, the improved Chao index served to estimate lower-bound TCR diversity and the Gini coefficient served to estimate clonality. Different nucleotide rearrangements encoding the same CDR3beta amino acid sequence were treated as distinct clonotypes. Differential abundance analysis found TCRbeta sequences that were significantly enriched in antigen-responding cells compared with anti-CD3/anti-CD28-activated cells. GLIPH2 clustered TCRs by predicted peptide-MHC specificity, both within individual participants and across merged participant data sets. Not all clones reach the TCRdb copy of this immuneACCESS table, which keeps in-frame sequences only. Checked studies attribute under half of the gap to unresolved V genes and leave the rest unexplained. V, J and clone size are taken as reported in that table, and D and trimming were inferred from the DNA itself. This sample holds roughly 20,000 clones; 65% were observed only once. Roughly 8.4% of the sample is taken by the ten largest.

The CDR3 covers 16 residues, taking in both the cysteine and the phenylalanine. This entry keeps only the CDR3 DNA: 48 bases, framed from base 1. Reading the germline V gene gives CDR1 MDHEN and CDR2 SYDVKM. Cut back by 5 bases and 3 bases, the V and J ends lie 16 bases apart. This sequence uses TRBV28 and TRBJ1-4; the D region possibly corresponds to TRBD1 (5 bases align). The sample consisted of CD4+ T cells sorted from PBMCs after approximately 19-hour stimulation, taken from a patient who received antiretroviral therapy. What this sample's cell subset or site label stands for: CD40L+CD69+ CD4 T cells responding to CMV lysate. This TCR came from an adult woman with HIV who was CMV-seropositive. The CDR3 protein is CASSLSPSGPNEKLFF. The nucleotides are TGTGCCAGCAGTCTCTCGCCGTCAGGGCCTAATGAAAAACTGTTTTTT.